The 27 T cell receptor beta chains listed next were all sequenced from one sample in a study of CD8 T cells in Susac syndrome. After extraction with the RNeasy kit, about 0.45 to 1 ug of the RNA was reverse transcribed using random hexamers. MiXCR was run by TCRdb on the immunoSEQ multiplex PCR reads, yielding one entry per CDR3 protein. The data contain a few hundred thousand distinct CDR3 sequences, about 94% of them singletons. Material: CD4+ T cells from PBMCs. These receptor sequences come from a human donor with Susac syndrome.

J is TRBJ1-2 and V is TRBV7-2; 8 bases fit TRBD1. CDR3 length: 15 residues. Looked up from germline, CDR1 is SGHTA and CDR2 is FQGNSA. J was trimmed by 3 bases and V by 5 bases; bases with no gene match: 8. Here the CDR3 DNA reads TGTGCCAGCAGCCGTTTTTCGGACAGGGACTATGGCTACACCTTC. Translated, it gives CASSRFSDRDYGYTF.

The chain has TRBV10-3 and TRBJ1-2; 9 bases are shared with TRBD1. There are 14 residues in the CDR3. Germline trimming cut 6 bases from V and 6 bases from J; bases unmatched to any gene: 8. Germline V gene sequence: CDR1 ENHRY, CDR2 SYGVKD. The DNA for the CDR3 is TGTGCCATCAGCCGGGGACAGGGAAACAATGGCTACACCTTC. Its translation: CAISRGQGNNGYTF.

This chain links TRBV7-2 with TRBJ1-6, with D uncertain. V lost 3 bases, J lost 7 bases, and 4 bases lay in between. The CDR3 is 12 amino acids. Per the germline V gene, CDR1 is SGHTA and CDR2 is FQGNSA. Here the CDR3 reads CASSLQNSPLHF. CDR3 DNA: TGTGCCAGCAGCTTGCAGAATTCACCCCTCCACTTT.

This clonotype showed up just once. The V call is TRBV6-2 or TRBV6-3, the J call TRBJ1-2; 9 nucleotides align to TRBD1. The CDR3 totals 14 residues. Germline loops: CDR1 MNHEY, CDR2 SVGEGT. V was clipped by 0 bases and J by 7 bases; unmatched bases: 3. The CDR3 bases are TGTGCCAGCAGTTACTCGGGACAGGGTGGTGGCTACACCTTC. Translation: CASSYSGQGGGYTF.

The rearrangement uses TRBV18 and TRBJ2-5; D uncertain. Germline V gene sequence: CDR1 KGHSH, CDR2 LQKENI. The CDR3 runs 14 residues. The V and J ends lost 0 bases and 5 bases respectively, with 10 bases between them. The CDR3 is CASSPPGLGETQYF. CDR3 DNA sequence: TGTGCCAGCTCACCACCAGGTCTTGGGGAGACCCAGTACTTC.

This clonotype was seen a single time. This chain uses TRBV6-1 with TRBJ2-5; TRBD2 agrees at 13 bases. The CDR3 has 17 amino acids. The junction had 6 bases not matched to a gene; V was cut back by 3 bases and J by 2 bases. Germline CDR1 and CDR2: MNHNS and SASEGT. CDR3 loop: CASSEGRTSGGQETQYF. The CDR3 DNA is TGTGCCAGCAGTGAGGGTCGGACTAGCGGGGGTCAAGAGACCCAGTACTTC.

The V and J genes are TRBV30 and TRBJ2-7; 9 nucleotides match TRBD1. The germline CDR1 and CDR2 sequences are GTSNPN and SVGIG (reference sequence). V was pared by 6 bases and J by 3 bases, with 3 bases of the junction left unmatched. This CDR3 region has 12 residues. CDR3 in amino acids: CACTGGYYEQYF. The DNA of the CDR3 is TGTGCCTGTACAGGGGGCTACTACGAGCAGTACTTC.

This clonotype has a single count. V usage is TRBV7-9 and J usage is TRBJ2-5; 10 bases line up with TRBD1. Germline loops: CDR1 SEHNR, CDR2 FQNEAQ (reference sequence). V gave up 5 bases and J gave up 9 bases; unmatched junction bases: 6. CDR3 length equals 13 residues. CDR3 DNA: TGTGCCAGCAGCAAGGGACAGGGGATCGCCCAGTACTTC. Translated: CASSKGQGIAQYF.

The V gene is TRBV27, the J gene TRBJ1-5, with D possibly matching TRBD1 (6 bases). CDR1 and CDR2 (germline): MNHEY, SMNVEV (reference sequence). Trimming took 4 bases from V and 1 from J, leaving 11 bases between them. The CDR3 length is 15 residues. CDR3 in DNA: TGTGCCAGCAGTTCGACAGGAGTAAGCAATCAGCCCCAGCATTTT. Translating gives CASSSTGVSNQPQHF.

The V and J genes are TRBV7-2 and TRBJ1-2; a possible D gene is TRBD1 (6 bases). V lost 4 bases to trimming and J lost 4 bases, with 10 bases between them. CDR3 length: 13 amino acids. The V gene's germline CDR1 is SGHTA and CDR2 FQGNSA. CDR3 sequence reads: CASSSQGRYGYTF. In nucleotides, the CDR3 is TGTGCCAGCAGCTCTCAGGGGCGCTATGGCTACACCTTC.

J is TRBJ1-1 and V is TRBV12-3 or TRBV12-4; no firm D call. Trimming left V 6 bases short and J 2 bases short, with 19 bases between. The CDR3 runs 16 residues. The CDR3, as DNA: TGTGCCAGCAGGTATGAGGCGGCAGGACTAAACACTGAAGCTTTCTTT. It translates to CASRYEAAGLNTEAFF.

The rearrangement links TRBV20-1 to TRBJ1-5, with 7 bases lining up with TRBD1. The germline V gene has CDR1 DFQATT and CDR2 SNEGSKA (reference sequence). V trimming: 2 bases; J trimming: 5 bases; junction bases outside the gene matches: 0. This CDR3 has 12 amino acids. The CDR3 bases are TGCAGTGCTAGACAGGGGGATCAGCCCCAGCATTTT. It translates to CSARQGDQPQHF.

The J gene is TRBJ1-5, the V gene TRBV12-3 or TRBV12-4; the D is unclear. V was trimmed by 6 bases and J by 4 bases, leaving 13 bases between them. This CDR3 contains 14 residues. The CDR3 bases are TGTGCCAGCAGCTCGGCGTCAGCGAATCAGCCCCAGCATTTT. Translating it yields CASSSASANQPQHF.

This chain uses TRBV28 with TRBJ1-3; TRBD1 agrees at 7 bases. J gave up 3 bases and V 10 bases, and 12 bases lay outside the gene matches. The germline V gene encodes CDR1 MDHEN and CDR2 SYDVKM. There are 15 residues in the CDR3. The CDR3 sequence: CATLNRGGSGNTIYF. The CDR3 nucleotides are TGTGCCACCCTTAACAGGGGAGGAAGTGGAAACACCATATATTTT.

The table lists this clonotype with a count of one. The rearrangement links TRBV12-3 or TRBV12-4 to TRBJ2-3; no clear D gene. This CDR3 is 14 amino acids long. The V end lost 8 bases, the J end lost 5 bases, and 17 bases lay between the germline ends. The CDR3 nucleotides are TGTGCCAGCGGCCGGCGTACGTTTGGAGATACGCAGTATTTT. Protein: CASGRRTFGDTQYF.

This chain joins TRBV11-2 and TRBJ2-5; no clear D gene. The CDR3 is 18 amino acids. Germline V CDR1 and CDR2: SGHAT, FQNNGV. Trimming stripped 1 base from V and 1 base from J, with 19 bases between. The CDR3 DNA sequence: TGTGCCAGCAGCTTAGGGGTTAGAGGCAGAACCCGCCAAGAGACCCAGTACTTC. Translated, it gives CASSLGVRGRTRQETQYF.

The gene calls are TRBV19 and TRBJ2-3; D gene ambiguous. In germline, CDR1 is LNHDA, CDR2 SQIVND (reference sequence). The CDR3 runs to 13 residues. The ends were cut back, 3 bases at V and 3 bases at J, with 7 bases in the middle. The CDR3: CASSMARTDTQYF. The CDR3 DNA reads as TGTGCCAGTAGTATGGCTCGGACAGATACGCAGTATTTT.

The chain couples TRBV9 to TRBJ1-1; D call uncertain. From germline, CDR1 is SGDLS and CDR2 YYNGEE. Trimming left V 2 bases short and J 3 bases short, with 8 bases between. This CDR3 is 13 amino acids long. As DNA, the CDR3 is TGTGCCAGCAGCGTGGACCGCTACACTGAAGCTTTCTTT. This sequence encodes CASSVDRYTEAFF.

V and J are TRBV4-1 and TRBJ1-5; D uncertain. Germline V CDR1 and CDR2: MGHRA, YSYEKL. Between the trimmed V and J ends, which lost 0 bases and 3 bases, there was a span of 12 bases. The CDR3 length is 16 residues. The CDR3 protein is CASSQEPALINQPQHF. In DNA, the CDR3 is TGCGCCAGCAGCCAAGAACCGGCCCTAATCAATCAGCCCCAGCATTTT.

J is TRBJ2-1 and V is TRBV20-1; 7 nucleotides agree with TRBD2. The CDR3 extends over 15 amino acids. V gave up 0 bases and J gave up 1 base; unmatched junction bases: 3. Germline lookup yields CDR1 DFQATT and CDR2 SNEGSKA (reference sequence). This chain's CDR3 is CSARDGRLSYNEQFF. Here the CDR3 DNA reads TGCAGTGCTAGAGACGGGAGGCTGTCCTACAATGAGCAGTTCTTC.

This chain joins TRBV12-5 and TRBJ2-7, with D unclear. The ends were cut back, 1 base at V and 4 bases at J, with 17 bases in the middle. Germline V gene data show CDR1 as LGHNT and CDR2 as FRNRAP. This CDR3 is built from 16 residues. The CDR3: CASGLEMAHSRYEQYF. The CDR3 DNA sequence: TGTGCTAGTGGTTTGGAAATGGCACACAGTCGTTACGAGCAGTACTTC. The full variable domain, in which reference TRBV12-5 and TRBJ2-7 provide the parts outside the CDR3, is DARVTQTPRHKVTEMGQEVTMRCQPILGHNTVFWYRQTMMQGLELLAYFRNRAPLDDSGMPKDRFSAEMPDATLATLKIQPSEPRDSAVYFCASGLEMAHSRYEQYFGPGTRLTVT.

This chain links TRBV5-6 with TRBJ2-5; D is ambiguous. The V end lost 6 bases, the J end lost 2 bases, and 17 bases lay between the germline ends. The germline V gene has CDR1 SGHDT and CDR2 YYEEEE. There are 15 residues in the CDR3. This CDR3 reads CASTSLYLIQETQYF. In DNA form, the CDR3 reads TGTGCCAGCACCTCCCTCTATTTGATACAAGAGACCCAGTACTTC.

The gene calls are TRBV30 and TRBJ1-5, with D possibly TRBD1 on 5 matching bases. The CDR3 length is 14 residues. V dropped 3 bases and J dropped 2 bases, with 11 bases sitting between them. Per germline, CDR1 GTSNPN and CDR2 SVGIG (reference sequence). DNA of the CDR3: TGTGCCTGGAGAAGTAGGGGCGGCAATCAGCCCCAGCATTTT. This translates into CAWRSRGGNQPQHF.

This chain uses TRBV12-3 or TRBV12-4 with TRBJ1-5, with D possibly being TRBD1 (5 bases). Trimming took off 6 bases at V and 1 base at J, with 13 bases between the two ends. The CDR3 contains 15 residues. The CDR3 region is CASSPTGPSNQPQHF. CDR3 bases: TGTGCCAGCAGCCCCACAGGACCGAGCAATCAGCCCCAGCATTTT.

The CDR3 coding sequence is TGTGCCTGGAGTGTAGGAGGGGGCGAAGGTGAAAAACTGTTTTTT. As protein: CAWSVGGGEGEKLFF. The chain has TRBV30 and TRBJ1-4; 7 bases agree with TRBD1. Germline V lookup: CDR1 GTSNPN, CDR2 SVGIG (reference sequence). This CDR3 region has 15 residues. V shed 0 bases, J shed 7 bases, and the junction held 8 bases outside the gene matches. The variable domain in full, completed from reference TRBV30 and TRBJ1-4, reads SQTIHQWPATLVQPVGSPLSLECTVEGTSNPNLYWYRQAAGRGLQLLFYSVGIGQISSEVPQNLSASRPQDRQFILSSKKLLLSDSGFYLCAWSVGGGEGEKLFFGSGTQLSVL.

In DNA form, the CDR3 reads TGTGCCAGTAGGACATTCTATGGCTACACCTTC. Residues: CASRTFYGYTF. The genes are TRBV19 and TRBJ1-2; D call uncertain. This CDR3 is built from 11 residues. V dropped 6 bases and J dropped 4 bases, with 6 bases sitting between them. Germline V gene data show CDR1 as LNHDA and CDR2 as SQIVND (reference sequence). The complete variable domain, with remaining parts taken from reference TRBV19 and TRBJ1-2, reads DGGITQSPKYLFRKEGQNVTLSCEQNLNHDAMYWYRQDPGQGLRLIYYSQIVNDFQKGDIAEGYSVSREKKESFPLTVTSAQKNPTAFYLCASRTFYGYTFGSGTRLTVV.

The V call is TRBV12-3 or TRBV12-4, the J call TRBJ2-2; no clear D gene. CDR3 length: 14 residues. Trimming shortened V by 2 bases and J by 7 bases, and 11 bases separated the two germline ends. DNA for the CDR3: TGTGCCAGCAGTTTACAGTCGGACGGCGGGGAGCTGTTTTTT. It codes for CASSLQSDGGELFF.